This TCR beta chain was sequenced in a study of a mutant IDH1 vaccine in newly diagnosed glioma. Study at large: Vaccines were begun 4-6 weeks after radiotherapy alone, or with temozolomide cycles.

Note on this clone: The antigen remains unidentified.

General study points: Pseudoprogression appeared independent of alterations in top peripheral clonotypes.

Noted time point: week 35, safety follow-up. Vaccine doses each comprised 300 ug of mutant IDH1 20-mer peptide, with topical imiquimod. Each donor presented with a new WHO grade 3 or 4 astrocytoma that tested IDH1-mutant and showed ATRX loss. Assay: immunoSEQ multiplex PCR; the TCRdb copy retains only in-frame clones and omits some. The repertoire holds around 60,000 clones, with around 84% as singletons. The CDR3 has 13 residues. Trimming left V 1 base short and J 13 bases short, with 16 bases between. Germline V CDR1 and CDR2: SGHAT, FQNNGV. Source: PBMCs, taken from a glioma patient whose treatment included an IDH1 peptide vaccine. The chain links TRBV11-2 to TRBJ1-2; tentative D call: TRBD1 (6 bases). The receptor was isolated from a man aged 25-45 years with glioma. In nucleotides, the CDR3 is TGTGCCAGCAGCTTAGGAGGCGTCGGGGGGCGCACCTTC. Translation: CASSLGGVGGRTF.